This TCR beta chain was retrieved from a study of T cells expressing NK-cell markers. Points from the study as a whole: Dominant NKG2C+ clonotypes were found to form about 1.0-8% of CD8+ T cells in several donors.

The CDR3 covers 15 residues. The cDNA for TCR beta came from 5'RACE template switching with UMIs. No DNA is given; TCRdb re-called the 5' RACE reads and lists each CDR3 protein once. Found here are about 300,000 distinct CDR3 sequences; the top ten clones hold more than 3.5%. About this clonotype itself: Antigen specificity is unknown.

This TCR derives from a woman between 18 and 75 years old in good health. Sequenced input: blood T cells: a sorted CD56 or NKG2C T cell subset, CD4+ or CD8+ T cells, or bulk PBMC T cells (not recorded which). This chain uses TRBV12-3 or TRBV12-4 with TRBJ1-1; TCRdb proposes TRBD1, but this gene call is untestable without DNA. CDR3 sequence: CASSFIPGMNTEAFF.